This TCR beta chain came from a study of shared clonotypes between healthy human individuals. The germline V gene has CDR1 SGHDT and CDR2 YYEEEE. The CDR3 covers 16 residues. The germline V and J ends were trimmed by 2 bases and 2 bases, with 17 bases remaining between them. Sequencing was performed with immunoSEQ multiplex PCR; in TCRdb, only in-frame clones are kept and a portion is missing. The sample holds around 430,000 clones; 79% are singletons and the top ten take approximately 13%. The clonotype comes from a woman aged 40 to 50 in good health. Some clones in this sample may be carry-over from other donors' samples. The chain employs TRBV5-6 and TRBJ2-7; possible D gene TRBD1, 6 bases. Sequencing was performed on PBMCs. As DNA, the CDR3 is TGTGCCAGCAGCTTCGGGTCGGACGACAGGACCTACGAGCAGTACTTC. This encodes CASSFGSDDRTYEQYF.